This T cell receptor beta chain derives from a study of cytomegalovirus exposure and HLA in healthy donors. On this clone: Its target is not known.

Whole-study findings and limits: The classifier reportedly diagnosed cytomegalovirus status with high specificity and sensitivity. It emerged from a later analysis that several of the most significant clusters appeared to be linked to common viral pathogens. HLA-A and HLA-B allele assignments for most subjects were reportedly predicted accurately using TCR beta sequences. As confirmed in vitro, a few CMV-associated chains were specific for CMV antigens.

Looked up from germline, CDR1 is MNHEY and CDR2 is SVGAGI. With 7 bases removed from V and 1 base from J, the gap between germline ends came to 10 bases. The CDR3 length is 13 residues. PCR was performed using 60 Vbeta and 13 Jbeta primers. The data were produced by immunoSEQ multiplex PCR, yet TCRdb's version contains in-frame clones alone and is incomplete. The repertoire includes 55,000 to 65,000 clones, roughly 80% of them detected once, and approximately 3.6% sits in the top ten. The receptor's source is a woman aged 40 to 49 in good health and CMV-seropositive. Sequencing input: PBMCs. This chain connects TRBV6-5 to TRBJ1-1; D is perhaps TRBD1 (6 bases). The CDR3 DNA reads as TGTGCCAGCAACCCGACAGGGAACACTGAAGCTTTCTTT. This encodes CASNPTGNTEAFF.